This is a list of T cell receptor beta chains from one sample in a study of cytomegalovirus exposure and HLA in healthy donors. Some clones are missing from TCRdb's copy, which holds only in-frame ones; the method was immunoSEQ multiplex PCR. The table lists about 87,000 clones, approximately 74% of them singletons. Specimen: PBMCs. The receptors stem from a man aged 25 to 40 in good health and CMV-seropositive. Each CDR3 is given with its conserved first and last residue. Each record gives: clone size, D gene, J gene, V gene, CDR3 protein, CDR3 DNA. D genes are given only for firm matches. Clone size is given for some rows only: seen once, a few or many times, or a class if the clone is expanded.

abundance: .
d_gene: .
j_gene: TRBJ2-1
v_gene: TRBV4-2
CDR3aa: CASSQSASSGNEQFF
CDR3nt: TGTGCCAGCAGCCAATCGGCCTCCTCCGGGAATGAGCAGTTCTTC

abundance: .
d_gene: TRBD1
j_gene: TRBJ2-1
v_gene: TRBV6-5
CDR3aa: CASSYSRDRARFF
CDR3nt: TGTGCCAGCAGTTACTCGCGGGACAGGGCGCGGTTCTTC

abundance: .
d_gene: TRBD2
j_gene: TRBJ2-1
v_gene: TRBV2
CDR3aa: CASRIRGTSGGYTYNEQFF
CDR3nt: TGTGCCAGCAGGATTCGTGGGACTAGCGGGGGTTATACCTACAATGAGCAGTTCTTC

abundance: few
d_gene: TRBD1
j_gene: TRBJ1-2
v_gene: TRBV6-1
CDR3aa: CASSEEGKGASGYTF
CDR3nt: TGTGCCAGCAGTGAAGAAGGGAAGGGGGCGAGTGGCTACACCTTC

abundance: .
d_gene: TRBD1
j_gene: TRBJ1-2
v_gene: TRBV2
CDR3aa: CASSESRGQGDGYTF
CDR3nt: TGTGCCAGCAGTGAAAGCAGGGGACAGGGAGATGGCTACACCTTC

abundance: few
d_gene: .
j_gene: TRBJ1-3
v_gene: TRBV28
CDR3aa: CASMGHSGNTIYF
CDR3nt: TGTGCCAGCATGGGCCACTCTGGAAACACCATATATTTT

abundance: .
d_gene: .
j_gene: TRBJ2-3
v_gene: TRBV12-5
CDR3aa: CASLQGRTDTQYF
CDR3nt: TGTGCTAGTCTCCAGGGCCGCACAGATACGCAGTATTTT

abundance: .
d_gene: TRBD1
j_gene: TRBJ2-1
v_gene: TRBV7-3
CDR3aa: CASSSGQANEQFF
CDR3nt: TGTGCCAGCAGCTCCGGACAGGCCAATGAGCAGTTCTTC

abundance: .
d_gene: .
j_gene: TRBJ1-6
v_gene: TRBV5-4
CDR3aa: CASSPETEYNSPLHF
CDR3nt: TGTGCCAGCAGCCCGGAGACGGAATATAATTCACCCCTCCACTTT

abundance: .
d_gene: TRBD1
j_gene: TRBJ2-7
v_gene: TRBV4-3
CDR3aa: CASSQDGTGGYEQYF
CDR3nt: TGCGCCAGCAGCCAAGACGGCACAGGGGGCTACGAGCAGTACTTC

abundance: .
d_gene: TRBD1
j_gene: TRBJ2-7
v_gene: TRBV4-3
CDR3aa: CASSQYRTGASYEQYF
CDR3nt: TGCGCCAGCAGCCAATACCGTACAGGGGCCTCTTACGAGCAGTACTTC

abundance: .
d_gene: .
j_gene: TRBJ2-3
v_gene: TRBV29-1
CDR3aa: CSVDPRGAGDTQYF
CDR3nt: TGCAGCGTTGACCCCCGGGGGGCCGGGGATACGCAGTATTTT

abundance: .
d_gene: .
j_gene: TRBJ2-7
v_gene: TRBV5-1
CDR3aa: CASSFRDYEQYF
CDR3nt: TGCGCCAGCAGCTTCCGGGACTACGAGCAGTACTTC

abundance: .
d_gene: .
j_gene: TRBJ1-2
v_gene: TRBV19
CDR3aa: CASSTRSLHGYTF
CDR3nt: TGTGCCAGTAGTACCAGATCCCTCCATGGCTACACCTTC

abundance: .
d_gene: .
j_gene: TRBJ2-2
v_gene: TRBV7-3
CDR3aa: CASSSGQYTGELFF
CDR3nt: TGTGCCAGCAGCTCCGGACAGTACACCGGGGAGCTGTTTTTT

abundance: .
d_gene: .
j_gene: TRBJ2-3
v_gene: TRBV7-2
CDR3aa: CASSSTYRDTQYF
CDR3nt: TGTGCCAGCAGCTCCACTTACCGAGATACGCAGTATTTT

abundance: once
d_gene: .
j_gene: TRBJ1-1
v_gene: TRBV18
CDR3aa: CASSPPKGRAFF
CDR3nt: TGTGCCAGCTCACCACCCAAGGGGAGGGCTTTCTTT

abundance: .
d_gene: TRBD1
j_gene: TRBJ2-7
v_gene: TRBV5-8
CDR3aa: CASNVDRSYEQYF
CDR3nt: TGTGCCAGTAATGTGGACAGGTCCTACGAGCAGTACTTC

abundance: .
d_gene: TRBD1
j_gene: TRBJ2-7
v_gene: TRBV29-1
CDR3aa: CSAKESRDRASYEQYF
CDR3nt: TGCAGCGCAAAAGAAAGCCGGGACAGGGCCTCCTACGAGCAGTACTTC

abundance: .
d_gene: .
j_gene: TRBJ1-3
v_gene: TRBV28
CDR3aa: CASIRDTSGNTIYF
CDR3nt: TGTGCCAGCATACGAGACACCTCTGGAAACACCATATATTTT

abundance: .
d_gene: TRBD1
j_gene: TRBJ1-1
v_gene: TRBV2
CDR3aa: CARRQGGSLSFF
CDR3nt: TGTGCCAGAAGACAGGGTGGAAGTTTGTCTTTCTTT

abundance: few
d_gene: .
j_gene: TRBJ2-7
v_gene: TRBV19
CDR3aa: CASSRGRGDEQYF
CDR3nt: TGTGCCAGTAGTAGGGGCCGCGGGGACGAGCAGTACTTC

abundance: .
d_gene: .
j_gene: TRBJ2-2
v_gene: TRBV5-4
CDR3aa: CASSSPRAESTGELFF
CDR3nt: TGTGCCAGCAGCTCCCCGAGGGCCGAATCCACCGGGGAGCTGTTTTTT

abundance: .
d_gene: .
j_gene: TRBJ1-5
v_gene: TRBV27
CDR3aa: CASSSLKGEREGLNQPQHF
CDR3nt: TGTGCCAGCAGTTCCCTAAAAGGGGAGCGGGAGGGCTTGAATCAGCCCCAGCATTTT

abundance: .
d_gene: .
j_gene: TRBJ2-1
v_gene: TRBV2
CDR3aa: CASSGPTQRASREQFF
CDR3nt: TGTGCCAGCAGTGGACCGACACAGCGGGCTAGTCGTGAGCAGTTCTTC

abundance: once
d_gene: TRBD2
j_gene: TRBJ2-2
v_gene: TRBV30
CDR3aa: CAWLAGEGNTGELFF
CDR3nt: TGTGCCTGGTTAGCGGGAGAGGGGAACACCGGGGAGCTGTTTTTT

abundance: .
d_gene: .
j_gene: TRBJ1-5
v_gene: TRBV7-6
CDR3aa: CASSLQPGVNQPQHF
CDR3nt: TGTGCCAGCAGCTTACAACCTGGAGTGAATCAGCCCCAGCATTTT

abundance: .
d_gene: .
j_gene: TRBJ2-5
v_gene: TRBV9
CDR3aa: CASSVRETGETQYF
CDR3nt: TGTGCCAGCAGCGTGAGGGAAACGGGAGAGACCCAGTACTTC

abundance: .
d_gene: TRBD2
j_gene: TRBJ2-7
v_gene: TRBV28
CDR3aa: CASNPGLENEQYF
CDR3nt: TGTGCCAGCAACCCGGGACTAGAGAACGAGCAGTACTTC

abundance: .
d_gene: .
j_gene: TRBJ1-2
v_gene: TRBV7-9
CDR3aa: CASSQPRGINYGYTF
CDR3nt: TGTGCCAGCAGCCAACCCAGGGGCATAAACTATGGCTACACCTTC

abundance: .
d_gene: TRBD1
j_gene: TRBJ1-5
v_gene: TRBV4-2
CDR3aa: CASSQERQGDQPQHF
CDR3nt: TGTGCCAGCAGCCAGGAGAGACAGGGGGACCAGCCCCAGCATTTT

abundance: few
d_gene: TRBD1
j_gene: TRBJ1-2
v_gene: TRBV30
CDR3aa: CAWRMDRGHYGYTF
CDR3nt: TGTGCCTGGAGAATGGACAGGGGACACTATGGCTACACCTTC

abundance: .
d_gene: TRBD1
j_gene: TRBJ2-3
v_gene: TRBV14
CDR3aa: CASSQPGTETWNF
CDR3nt: TGTGCCAGCAGCCAACCTGGGACAGAGACTTGGAATTTT

abundance: .
d_gene: .
j_gene: TRBJ1-5
v_gene: TRBV27
CDR3aa: CASSGARVNQPQNF
CDR3nt: TGTGCCAGCAGTGGGGCCCGGGTCAATCAGCCCCAGAATTTT

abundance: .
d_gene: .
j_gene: TRBJ1-4
v_gene: TRBV29-1
CDR3aa: CSVGGVRGASNEKLFF
CDR3nt: TGCAGCGTTGGAGGGGTACGGGGGGCGTCTAATGAAAAACTGTTTTTT

abundance: .
d_gene: TRBD2
j_gene: TRBJ2-1
v_gene: TRBV5-4
CDR3aa: CASSLASGGNEQFF
CDR3nt: TGTGCCAGCAGCTTGGCTAGCGGGGGGAATGAGCAGTTCTTC

abundance: once
d_gene: .
j_gene: TRBJ1-5
v_gene: TRBV4-1
CDR3aa: CASSQDLRGTQHF
CDR3nt: TGCGCCAGCAGCCAAGATCTTAGGGGAACCCAGCATTTT

abundance: few
d_gene: .
j_gene: TRBJ1-4
v_gene: TRBV7-9
CDR3aa: CASQQGPNEKLFF
CDR3nt: TGTGCCAGCCAACAGGGACCTAATGAAAAACTGTTTTTT

abundance: .
d_gene: .
j_gene: TRBJ1-2
v_gene: TRBV7-9
CDR3aa: CASSLTLGREDGYTF
CDR3nt: TGTGCCAGCAGCCTCACCCTGGGCAGGGAGGATGGCTACACCTTC

abundance: .
d_gene: .
j_gene: TRBJ2-1
v_gene: TRBV27
CDR3aa: CASSLGGYNEQFF
CDR3nt: TGTGCCAGCAGTTTGGGGGGTTACAATGAGCAGTTCTTC

abundance: once
d_gene: .
j_gene: TRBJ2-3
v_gene: TRBV7-2
CDR3aa: CASSVYGDTQYF
CDR3nt: TGTGCCAGCAGCGTCTACGGGGATACGCAGTATTTT

abundance: .
d_gene: .
j_gene: TRBJ1-1
v_gene: TRBV7-8
CDR3aa: CASSSTRGPNTEAFF
CDR3nt: TGTGCCAGCAGCTCCACCAGGGGCCCGAACACTGAAGCTTTCTTT

abundance: .
d_gene: .
j_gene: TRBJ1-5
v_gene: TRBV12-5
CDR3aa: CASGLGGDTSNQPQHF
CDR3nt: TGTGCTAGTGGTTTGGGAGGGGACACTAGCAATCAGCCCCAGCATTTT

abundance: once
d_gene: TRBD2
j_gene: TRBJ2-1
v_gene: TRBV5-4
CDR3aa: CASSDPGTSGSNEQFF
CDR3nt: TGTGCCAGCAGCGACCCCGGGACTAGCGGGAGTAATGAGCAGTTCTTC

abundance: .
d_gene: TRBD1
j_gene: TRBJ1-1
v_gene: TRBV6-6
CDR3aa: CASIFMGQVNTEAFF
CDR3nt: TGTGCCAGCATCTTCATGGGACAGGTTAACACTGAAGCTTTCTTT

abundance: .
d_gene: TRBD2
j_gene: TRBJ2-5
v_gene: TRBV5-3
CDR3aa: CAPTIAGGETQYF
CDR3nt: TGTGCGCCAACCATAGCGGGGGGAGAGACCCAGTACTTC

abundance: .
d_gene: TRBD2
j_gene: TRBJ2-7
v_gene: TRBV4-2
CDR3aa: CASSHQTGTSGMGAYEQYF
CDR3nt: TGTGCCAGCAGCCATCAGACCGGGACTAGCGGGATGGGGGCCTACGAGCAGTACTTC

abundance: .
d_gene: TRBD2
j_gene: TRBJ2-2
v_gene: TRBV4-3
CDR3aa: CASNQRTGTSGRSNTGELFF
CDR3nt: TGCGCCAGCAACCAGAGAACCGGGACTAGCGGGAGGTCGAACACCGGGGAGCTGTTTTTT

abundance: few
d_gene: TRBD1
j_gene: TRBJ1-2
v_gene: TRBV6-5
CDR3aa: CASGRGQGANGYTF
CDR3nt: TGTGCCAGCGGGCGGGGACAGGGGGCGAATGGCTACACCTTC

abundance: .
d_gene: TRBD1
j_gene: TRBJ2-7
v_gene: TRBV6-1
CDR3aa: CASSAPRGTYEQYF
CDR3nt: TGTGCCAGCAGTGCCCCCAGGGGGACCTACGAGCAGTACTTC

abundance: .
d_gene: .
j_gene: TRBJ2-7
v_gene: TRBV6-6
CDR3aa: CASSYSGGPSYEQYF
CDR3nt: TGTGCCAGCAGTTACTCCGGGGGGCCATCTTACGAGCAGTACTTC

abundance: .
d_gene: .
j_gene: TRBJ1-2
v_gene: TRBV29-1
CDR3aa: CSVEWRRDYGYTF
CDR3nt: TGCAGCGTTGAATGGCGGCGGGACTATGGCTACACCTTC

abundance: few
d_gene: .
j_gene: TRBJ2-3
v_gene: TRBV30
CDR3aa: CAWRMSGSTDTQYF
CDR3nt: TGTGCCTGGAGAATGAGCGGGAGCACAGATACGCAGTATTTT

abundance: .
d_gene: .
j_gene: TRBJ1-1
v_gene: TRBV9
CDR3aa: CASSVEGSGTEAFF
CDR3nt: TGTGCCAGCAGCGTAGAAGGGAGCGGCACTGAAGCTTTCTTT

abundance: .
d_gene: TRBD1
j_gene: TRBJ1-5
v_gene: TRBV6-1
CDR3aa: CASREGQGHQPQHF
CDR3nt: TGTGCCAGCAGGGAGGGACAGGGTCATCAGCCCCAGCATTTT

abundance: .
d_gene: .
j_gene: TRBJ2-3
v_gene: TRBV7-8
CDR3aa: CASRREWAGPGDTQYF
CDR3nt: TGTGCCAGCAGAAGAGAGTGGGCAGGGCCAGGGGATACGCAGTATTTT

abundance: .
d_gene: TRBD1
j_gene: TRBJ1-5
v_gene: TRBV6-5
CDR3aa: CASSPDRNQPQHF
CDR3nt: TGTGCCAGCTCTCCGGACAGGAATCAGCCCCAGCATTTT

abundance: .
d_gene: .
j_gene: TRBJ1-6
v_gene: TRBV7-8
CDR3aa: CASHTPNSPLHF
CDR3nt: TGTGCCAGTCACACCCCCAATTCACCCCTCCACTTT

abundance: .
d_gene: .
j_gene: TRBJ1-5
v_gene: TRBV6-6
CDR3aa: CASSSFNQPQHF
CDR3nt: TGTGCCAGCAGTTCCTTCAATCAGCCCCAGCATTTT